The entry that follows covers one TCR beta chain sequence. The antigen is not known. The entry originates in a study of cytomegalovirus exposure and HLA in healthy donors. Study-level results: Highly shared variants forming one cluster were likely a sequencing artifact. Fewer N-insertions (relative to the approximately 700-donor mean) were reportedly seen in an Asian-associated ancestry cluster in a later analysis. Earlier analysis found most TCR beta V segments productive about 90% or about 30% of the time. Cytomegalovirus-associated TCR beta chains were listed, numbering 150 to 200.

The CDR3 consists of 17 residues. The V and J ends lost 0 bases and 4 bases, in that order; junction bases with no gene match: 5. Germline values: CDR1 MNHNS, CDR2 SASEGT. Primers for the PCR totalled 60 Vbeta and 13 Jbeta. The assay was immunoSEQ multiplex PCR, and TCRdb's table has in-frame clones only and misses some. The sample lists 85,000 to 100,000 clones, 78% occurring once. The chain recombines TRBV6-1 with TRBJ2-7; TRBD2 agrees at 14 bases. The source is a woman aged 40 to 50 in good health and CMV-seropositive. The sample was PBMCs. The CDR3, as DNA: TGTGCCAGCAGTGAAGCGGGACTAGCGGGAGCGTTTTACGAGCAGTACTTC. It specifies CASSEAGLAGAFYEQYF.